This T cell receptor (beta chain) originates from a study of shared clonotypes between healthy human individuals. Comment on this clone: Its antigen is unidentified.

General observations from the study: Among a few donors, 4.5% to 5.5% of naive CD4 clonotypes were found in common.

TCRdb's copy holds only in-frame clones and misses some; the assay was immunoSEQ multiplex PCR. The sample yields a few million clones, roughly 95% seen once. The germline V gene has CDR1 SGHRS and CDR2 YFSETQ. The CDR3 is made up of 14 amino acids. Trimming removed 2 bases at V and 8 bases at J, with 16 bases between. This chain uses TRBV5-1 with TRBJ1-2; D may be TRBD1 (5 bases). The clonotype comes from a man aged 18 to 35 in good health. The sequencing input was naive CD4+ T cells sorted from blood. Subset reported: CD45RA+ positively selected. CDR3 protein: CASSFWDSGRGYTF. CDR3 nucleotides: TGCGCCAGCAGCTTCTGGGACTCGGGCCGGGGCTACACCTTC.